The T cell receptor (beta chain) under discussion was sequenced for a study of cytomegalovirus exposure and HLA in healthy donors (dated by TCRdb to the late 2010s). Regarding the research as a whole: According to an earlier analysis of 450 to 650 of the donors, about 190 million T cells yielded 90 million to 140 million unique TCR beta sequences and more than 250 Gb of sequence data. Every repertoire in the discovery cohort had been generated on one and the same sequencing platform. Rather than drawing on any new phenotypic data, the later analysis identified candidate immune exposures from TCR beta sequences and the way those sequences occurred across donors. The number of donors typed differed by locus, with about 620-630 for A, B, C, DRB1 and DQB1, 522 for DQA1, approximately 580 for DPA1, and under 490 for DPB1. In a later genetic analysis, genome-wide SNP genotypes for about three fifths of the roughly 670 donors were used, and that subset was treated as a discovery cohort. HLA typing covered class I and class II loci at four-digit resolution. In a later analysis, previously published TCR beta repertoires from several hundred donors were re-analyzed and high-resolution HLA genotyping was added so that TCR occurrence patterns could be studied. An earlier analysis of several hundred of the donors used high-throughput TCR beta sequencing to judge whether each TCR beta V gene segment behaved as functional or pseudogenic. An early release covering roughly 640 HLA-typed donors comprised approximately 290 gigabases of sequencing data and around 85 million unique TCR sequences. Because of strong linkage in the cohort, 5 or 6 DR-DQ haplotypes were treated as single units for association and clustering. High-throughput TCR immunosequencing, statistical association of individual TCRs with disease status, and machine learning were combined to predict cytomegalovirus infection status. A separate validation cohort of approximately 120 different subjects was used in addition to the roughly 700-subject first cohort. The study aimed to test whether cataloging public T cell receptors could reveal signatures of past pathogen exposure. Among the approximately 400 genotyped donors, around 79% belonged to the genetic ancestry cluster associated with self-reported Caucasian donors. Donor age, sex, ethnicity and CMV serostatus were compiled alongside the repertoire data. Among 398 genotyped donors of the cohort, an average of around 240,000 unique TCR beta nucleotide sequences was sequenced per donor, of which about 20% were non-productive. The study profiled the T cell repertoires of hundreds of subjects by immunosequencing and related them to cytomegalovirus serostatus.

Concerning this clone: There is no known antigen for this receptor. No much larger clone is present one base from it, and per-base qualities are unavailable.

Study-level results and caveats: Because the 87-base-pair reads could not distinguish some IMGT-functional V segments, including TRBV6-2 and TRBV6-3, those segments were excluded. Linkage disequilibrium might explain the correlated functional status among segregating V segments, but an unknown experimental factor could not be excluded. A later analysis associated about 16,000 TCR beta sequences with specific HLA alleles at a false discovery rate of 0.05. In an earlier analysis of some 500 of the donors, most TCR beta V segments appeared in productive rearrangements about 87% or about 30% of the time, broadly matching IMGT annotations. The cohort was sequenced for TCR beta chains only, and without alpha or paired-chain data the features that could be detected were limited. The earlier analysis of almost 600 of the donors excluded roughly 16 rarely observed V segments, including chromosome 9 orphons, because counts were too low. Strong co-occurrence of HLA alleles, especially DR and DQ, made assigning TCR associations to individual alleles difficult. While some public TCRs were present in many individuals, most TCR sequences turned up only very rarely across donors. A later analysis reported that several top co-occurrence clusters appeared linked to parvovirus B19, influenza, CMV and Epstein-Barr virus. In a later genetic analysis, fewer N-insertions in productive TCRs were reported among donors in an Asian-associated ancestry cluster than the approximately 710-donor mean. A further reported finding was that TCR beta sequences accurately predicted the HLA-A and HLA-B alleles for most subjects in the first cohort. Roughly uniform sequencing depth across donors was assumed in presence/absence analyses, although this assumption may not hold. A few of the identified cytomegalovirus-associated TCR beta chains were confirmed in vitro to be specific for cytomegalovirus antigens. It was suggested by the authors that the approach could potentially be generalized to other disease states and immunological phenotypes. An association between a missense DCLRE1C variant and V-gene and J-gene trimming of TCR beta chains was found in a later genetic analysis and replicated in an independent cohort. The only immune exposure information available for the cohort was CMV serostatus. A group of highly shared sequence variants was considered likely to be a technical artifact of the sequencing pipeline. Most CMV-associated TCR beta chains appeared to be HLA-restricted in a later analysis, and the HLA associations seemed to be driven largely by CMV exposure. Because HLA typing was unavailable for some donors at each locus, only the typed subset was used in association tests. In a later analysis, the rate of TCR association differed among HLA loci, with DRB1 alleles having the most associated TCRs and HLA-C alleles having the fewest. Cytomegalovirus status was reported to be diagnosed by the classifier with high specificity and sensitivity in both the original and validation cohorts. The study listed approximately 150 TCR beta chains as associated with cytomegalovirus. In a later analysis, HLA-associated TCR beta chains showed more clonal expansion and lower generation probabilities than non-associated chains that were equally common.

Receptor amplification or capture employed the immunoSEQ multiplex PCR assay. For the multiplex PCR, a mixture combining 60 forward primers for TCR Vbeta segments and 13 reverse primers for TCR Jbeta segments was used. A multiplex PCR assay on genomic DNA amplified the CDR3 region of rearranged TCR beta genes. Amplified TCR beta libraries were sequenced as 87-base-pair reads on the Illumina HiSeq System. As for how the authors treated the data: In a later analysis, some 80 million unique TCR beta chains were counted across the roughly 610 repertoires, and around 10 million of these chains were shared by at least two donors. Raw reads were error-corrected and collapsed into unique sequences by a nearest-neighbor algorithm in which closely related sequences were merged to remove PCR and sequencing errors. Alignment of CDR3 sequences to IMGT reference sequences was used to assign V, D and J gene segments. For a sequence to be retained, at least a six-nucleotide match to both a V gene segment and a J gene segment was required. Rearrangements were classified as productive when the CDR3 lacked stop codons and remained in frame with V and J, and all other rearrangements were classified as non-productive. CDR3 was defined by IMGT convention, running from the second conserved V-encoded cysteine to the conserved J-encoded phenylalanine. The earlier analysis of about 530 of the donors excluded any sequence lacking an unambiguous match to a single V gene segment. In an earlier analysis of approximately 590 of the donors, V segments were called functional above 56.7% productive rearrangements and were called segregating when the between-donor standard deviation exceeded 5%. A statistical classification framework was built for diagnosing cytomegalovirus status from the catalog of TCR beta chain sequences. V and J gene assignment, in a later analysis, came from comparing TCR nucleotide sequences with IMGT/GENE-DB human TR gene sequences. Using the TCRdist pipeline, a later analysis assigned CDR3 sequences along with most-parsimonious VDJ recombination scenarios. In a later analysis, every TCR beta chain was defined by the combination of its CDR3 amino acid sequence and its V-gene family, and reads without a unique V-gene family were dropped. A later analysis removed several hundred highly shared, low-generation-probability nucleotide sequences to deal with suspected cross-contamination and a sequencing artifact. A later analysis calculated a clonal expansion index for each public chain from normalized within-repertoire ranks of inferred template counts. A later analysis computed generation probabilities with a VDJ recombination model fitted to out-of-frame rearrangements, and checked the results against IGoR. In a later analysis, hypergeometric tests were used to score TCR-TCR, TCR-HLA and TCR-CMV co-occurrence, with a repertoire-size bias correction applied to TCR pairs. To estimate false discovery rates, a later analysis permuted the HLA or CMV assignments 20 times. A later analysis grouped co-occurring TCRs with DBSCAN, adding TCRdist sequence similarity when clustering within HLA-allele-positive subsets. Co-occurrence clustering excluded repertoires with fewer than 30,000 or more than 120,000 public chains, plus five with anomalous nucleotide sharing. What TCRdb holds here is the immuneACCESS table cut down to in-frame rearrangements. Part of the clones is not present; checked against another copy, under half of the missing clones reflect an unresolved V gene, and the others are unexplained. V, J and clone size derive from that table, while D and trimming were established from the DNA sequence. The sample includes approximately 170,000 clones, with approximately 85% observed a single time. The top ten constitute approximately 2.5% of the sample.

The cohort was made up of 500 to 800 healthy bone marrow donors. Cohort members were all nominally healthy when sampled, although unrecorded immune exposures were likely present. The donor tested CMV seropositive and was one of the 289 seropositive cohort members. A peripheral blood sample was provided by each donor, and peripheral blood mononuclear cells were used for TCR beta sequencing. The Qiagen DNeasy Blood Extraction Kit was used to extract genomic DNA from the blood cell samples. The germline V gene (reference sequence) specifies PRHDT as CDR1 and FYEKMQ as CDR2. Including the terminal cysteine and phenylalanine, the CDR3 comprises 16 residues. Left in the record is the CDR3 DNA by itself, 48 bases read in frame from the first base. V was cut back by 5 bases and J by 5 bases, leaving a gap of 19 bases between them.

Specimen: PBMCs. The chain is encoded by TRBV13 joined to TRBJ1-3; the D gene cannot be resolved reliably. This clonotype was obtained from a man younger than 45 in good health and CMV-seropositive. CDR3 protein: CASSRRMGASRNTIYF. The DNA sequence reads TGTGCCAGCAGCCGAAGGATGGGCGCTTCTCGAAACACCATATATTTT.